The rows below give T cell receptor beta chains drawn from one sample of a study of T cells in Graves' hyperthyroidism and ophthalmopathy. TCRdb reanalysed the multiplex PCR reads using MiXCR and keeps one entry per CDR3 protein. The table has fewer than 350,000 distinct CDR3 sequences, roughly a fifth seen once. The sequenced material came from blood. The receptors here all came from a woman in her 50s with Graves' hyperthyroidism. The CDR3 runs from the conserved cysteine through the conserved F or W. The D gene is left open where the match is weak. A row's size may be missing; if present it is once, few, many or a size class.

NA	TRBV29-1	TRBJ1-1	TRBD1	TGCAGCGTCCCCGGGACAGGGGGCACTGAAGCTTTCTTT	CSVPGTGGTEAFF
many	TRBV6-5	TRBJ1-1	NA	TGTGCCAGCAGTTACTTCGAGATGAACACTGAAGCTTTCTTT	CASSYFEMNTEAFF
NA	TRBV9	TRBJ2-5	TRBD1	TGTGCCAGCAGCGATTCGGGACAGGAGACCCAGTACTTC	CASSDSGQETQYF
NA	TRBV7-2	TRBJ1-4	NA	TGTGCCAGCAGCCATAGACAGGCAACTAATGAAAAACTGTTTTTT	CASSHRQATNEKLFF
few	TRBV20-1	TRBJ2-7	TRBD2	TGCAGTGGTAGCGGGAGGGTCTCCTACGAGCAGTACTTC	CSGSGRVSYEQYF
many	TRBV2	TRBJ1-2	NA	TGTGCCAGCAGTGAGGGGGCGCCTGGCTACACCTTC	CASSEGAPGYTF
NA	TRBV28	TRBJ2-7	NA	TGTGCCAGCAGTGAGATGGCTTCGAGCTCCTACGAGCAGTACTTC	CASSEMASSSYEQYF
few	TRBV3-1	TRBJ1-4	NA	TGTGCCAGCAGCCAGTCTATCGGTAGAAGTGAAAAACTGTTTTTT	CASSQSIGRSEKLFF
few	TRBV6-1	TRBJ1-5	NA	TGTGCCAGCAGAGGCAGGGGAGGACAGCCCCAGCATTTT	CASRGRGGQPQHF
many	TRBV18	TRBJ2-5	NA	TGTGCCAGCTCACCCGGGGTTTTCGAGACCCAGTACTTC	CASSPGVFETQYF
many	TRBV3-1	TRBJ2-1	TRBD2	TGTGCCAGCAGCCATAATTCCGGGAGGGCCTACAATGAGCAGTTCTTC	CASSHNSGRAYNEQFF
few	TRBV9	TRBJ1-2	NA	TGTGCCAGCAGCGTAGACAGGCGCCATGGCTACACCTTC	CASSVDRRHGYTF
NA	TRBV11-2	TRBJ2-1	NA	TGTGCCAGCAGCTTAGCTGGAGAATCCAATGAGCAGTTCTTC	CASSLAGESNEQFF
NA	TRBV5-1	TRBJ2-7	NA	TGCGCCAGCAGCTTGTGGAGGGGGCAGAACTACGAGCAGTACTTC	CASSLWRGQNYEQYF
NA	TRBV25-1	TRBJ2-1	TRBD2	TGTGCCAGCAGTGATCCCCCCTCAGCGGGAGGGTACAATGAGCAGTTCTTC	CASSDPPSAGGYNEQFF
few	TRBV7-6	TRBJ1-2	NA	TGTGCCAGCAGCTTATCAGGGTTAGCTAACTATGGCTACACCTTC	CASSLSGLANYGYTF
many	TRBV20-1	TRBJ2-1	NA	TGCAGTGCTAGTACGTCTTCCTACTACAATGAGCAGTTCTTC	CSASTSSYYNEQFF
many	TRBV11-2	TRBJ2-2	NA	TGTGCCCAAAAGGCCTGGAACACCGGGGAGCTGTTTTTT	CAQKAWNTGELFF
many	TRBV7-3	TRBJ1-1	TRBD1	TGTGCCAGCAGAAGACAGGGGGCCAATACGAACACTGAAGCTTTCTTT	CASRRQGANTNTEAFF
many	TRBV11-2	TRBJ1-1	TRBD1	TGTGCCAGCAGCCCTTCCGGGACAGGGAACACTGAAGCTTTCTTT	CASSPSGTGNTEAFF
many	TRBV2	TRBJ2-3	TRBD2	TGTGCCAGCAGACGGACTAGCGGTAATAGTGCTAGCACAGATACGCAGTATTTT	CASRRTSGNSASTDTQYF
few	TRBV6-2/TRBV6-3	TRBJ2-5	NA	TGTGCCAGCAGTTACACCAGACTCCTCAGGGCCCAGTACTTC	CASSYTRLLRAQYF
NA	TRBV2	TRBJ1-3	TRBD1	TGTGCCAGCAGTGGGGCACAGGGGGCAAGAAACACCATATATTTT	CASSGAQGARNTIYF